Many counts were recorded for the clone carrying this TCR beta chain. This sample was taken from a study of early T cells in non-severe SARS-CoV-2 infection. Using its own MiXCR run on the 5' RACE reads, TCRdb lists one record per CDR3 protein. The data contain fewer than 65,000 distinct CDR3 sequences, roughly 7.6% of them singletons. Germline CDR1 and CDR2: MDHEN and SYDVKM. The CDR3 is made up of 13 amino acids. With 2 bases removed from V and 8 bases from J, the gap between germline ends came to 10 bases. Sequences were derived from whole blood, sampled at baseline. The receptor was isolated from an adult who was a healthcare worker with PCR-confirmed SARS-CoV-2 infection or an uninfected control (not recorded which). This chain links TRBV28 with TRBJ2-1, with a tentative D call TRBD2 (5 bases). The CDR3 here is CASSLGSVDEQFF. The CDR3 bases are TGTGCCAGCAGTTTAGGTAGCGTGGATGAGCAGTTCTTC.